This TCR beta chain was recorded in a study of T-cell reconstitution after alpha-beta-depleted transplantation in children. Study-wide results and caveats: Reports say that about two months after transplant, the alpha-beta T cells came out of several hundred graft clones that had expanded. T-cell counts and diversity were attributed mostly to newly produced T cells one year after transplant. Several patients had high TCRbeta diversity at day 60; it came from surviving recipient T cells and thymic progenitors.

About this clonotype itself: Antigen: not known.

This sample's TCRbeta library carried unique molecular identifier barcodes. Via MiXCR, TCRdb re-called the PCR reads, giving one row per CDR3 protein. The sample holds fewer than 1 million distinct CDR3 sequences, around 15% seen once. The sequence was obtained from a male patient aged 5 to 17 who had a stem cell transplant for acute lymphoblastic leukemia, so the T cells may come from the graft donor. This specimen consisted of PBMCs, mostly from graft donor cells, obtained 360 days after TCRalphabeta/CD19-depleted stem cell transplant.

The CDR3 protein is CASSYRAWGSSSYNEQFF. The CDR3 nucleotides read TGTGCCAGCAGTTACCGGGCCTGGGGTAGTAGCTCCTACAATGAGCAGTTCTTC. The chain has TRBV6-5 and TRBJ2-1, with D unclear. This CDR3 comprises 18 residues. Germline CDR1 is MNHEY and CDR2 is SVGAGI. The V end lost 2 bases, the J end lost 0 bases, and 17 bases lay between the germline ends.